The TCR beta chain described here comes from a study of cytomegalovirus exposure and HLA in healthy donors. In this sample, this clone turned up once. The same CDR3 is also encoded by other DNA sequences in this sample. Generated by immunoSEQ multiplex PCR, the TCRdb table keeps only in-frame clones and is missing some. Among some 210,000 clones listed, around four fifths were seen once. Per germline, CDR1 MNHEY and CDR2 SVGAGI. V lost 0 bases and J lost 5, with 7 bases in between. The CDR3 length is 13 residues. The TCR comes from a woman aged 18-30 years in good health and CMV-seronegative. The source material was PBMCs. The V call is TRBV6-5, the J call TRBJ1-1, with D unresolved. This chain's CDR3 is CASSYSRGTEAFF. CDR3 coding DNA: TGTGCCAGCAGTTACTCCCGAGGGACTGAAGCTTTCTTT.